The 30 T cell receptor beta chains below all came from one sample that was sequenced in a study of T cells in Graves' hyperthyroidism and ophthalmopathy. Amplification of TCR beta CDR3 regions used RNA as the template. First-round RT-PCR of the TCR CDR3 relied on the HTBI primer set. Via MiXCR, TCRdb re-called the multiplex PCR reads, giving one row per CDR3 protein. Of 500,000 to 700,000 distinct CDR3 sequences in the sample, around 17% were seen once. Sequenced sample: blood. The receptor set was obtained from a woman between 18 and 29 years old with Graves' hyperthyroidism.

The table lists this clonotype with a few counts. This sequence joins TRBV7-9 and TRBJ2-1; possibly TRBD1 for D (6 bases). This CDR3 comprises 13 residues. The V gene's germline CDR1 is SEHNR and CDR2 FQNEAQ (reference sequence). The V end was cut by 2 bases, the J end by 6 bases, with 8 bases between. DNA of the CDR3: TGTGCCAGCAGCTTAAGGGGGAGCAATGAGCAGTTCTTC. Residues: CASSLRGSNEQFF.

For this clonotype: Given a much more abundant clone one base away, this may be a read error. The rearrangement uses TRBV5-1 and TRBJ2-1; TRBD1 is a possible D gene (6 bases). This CDR3 region has 14 residues. The V end lost 6 bases, the J end lost 10 bases, and 20 bases lay between the germline ends. Looked up from germline, CDR1 is SGHRS and CDR2 is YFSETQ. CDR3 protein: CASTPRTGSYEQFF. The CDR3 coding sequence is TGCGCCAGCACTCCACGAACAGGGTCCTACGAGCAGTTCTTC.

This chain joins TRBV6-1 and TRBJ2-2; TRBD1 aligns across 8 bases. Looked up from germline, CDR1 is MNHNS and CDR2 is SASEGT. This CDR3 is 14 amino acids long. V lost 6 bases to trimming and J lost 6 bases; unmatched junction nucleotides: 6. CDR3 loop: CASRTTGESGELFF. In DNA, the CDR3 is TGTGCCAGCAGAACGACAGGGGAGTCCGGGGAGCTGTTTTTT.

In this sample, this clonotype turned up many times. The CDR3 region is CASSLNAPSGSRYEQFF. For the CDR3, the DNA is TGTGCCAGCAGTTTAAACGCCCCTAGCGGGAGTAGGTATGAGCAGTTCTTC. J is TRBJ2-1 and V is TRBV27, with TRBD2 matching 10 bases. The CDR3 length is 17 residues. Per germline, CDR1 MNHEY and CDR2 SMNVEV (reference sequence). The ends lost 2 bases at V and 8 bases at J; junction bases unmatched: 12.

The chain joins TRBV5-1 to TRBJ1-3, with D hard to call. In germline, CDR1 is SGHRS, CDR2 YFSETQ. Trimming stripped 1 base from V and 0 bases from J, with 11 bases between. The CDR3 spans 16 residues. The CDR3 sequence: CASSLLSTSSGNTIYF. CDR3 nucleotides: TGCGCCAGCAGCTTGCTTTCGACGTCCTCTGGAAACACCATATATTTT.

This clonotype was observed at least ten times. V is TRBV3-1 and J is TRBJ2-5, with D perhaps matching TRBD2 (7 bases). Trimming took off 6 bases at V and 4 bases at J, with 27 bases between the two ends. The CDR3 length is 18 residues. Germline V gene data show CDR1 as LGHDT and CDR2 as YNNKEL (reference sequence). The CDR3 region is CASSHLALGGGAGETQYF. The CDR3 DNA reads as TGTGCCAGCAGTCATCTCGCCCTCGGAGGGGGGGCGGGAGAGACCCAGTACTTC.

The chain recombines TRBV12-5 with TRBJ1-5; D gene unclear. The CDR3 runs 14 residues. Germline CDR1 LGHNT, CDR2 FRNRAP. V lost 3 bases and J lost 3, with 9 bases in between. The CDR3 spells CASGFVGINQPQHF. For the CDR3, the DNA is TGTGCTAGTGGTTTTGTGGGGATCAATCAGCCCCAGCATTTT. Full variable domain (outside the CDR3, taken from reference TRBV12-5 and TRBJ1-5): DARVTQTPRHKVTEMGQEVTMRCQPILGHNTVFWYRQTMMQGLELLAYFRNRAPLDDSGMPKDRFSAEMPDATLATLKIQPSEPRDSAVYFCASGFVGINQPQHFGDGTRLSIL.

This clonotype has ten or more counts. As DNA, the CDR3 is TGTGCCAGCAGGGTAGGCGCCCAGCCCTATGGCTACACCTTC. It specifies CASRVGAQPYGYTF. The chain couples TRBV28 to TRBJ1-2; D remains ambiguous. This CDR3 has 14 residues. In germline, CDR1 is MDHEN, CDR2 SYDVKM. V lost 6 bases and J 4 bases, leaving 15 bases between the germline ends.

The rearrangement links TRBV19 to TRBJ2-3, with D maybe TRBD2 (5 bases). Germline CDR1 reads LNHDA; CDR2 reads SQIVND (reference sequence). V shed 5 bases and J shed 3 bases, with 15 bases lying between them. The CDR3 spans 15 residues. CDR3 coding DNA: TGTGCCAGTAGTGCCAGTTGGAGGAGTACAGATACGCAGTATTTT. Translating gives CASSASWRSTDTQYF. Based on the CDR3 plus reference TRBV19 and TRBJ2-3, the full variable domain is DGGITQSPKYLFRKEGQNVTLSCEQNLNHDAMYWYRQDPGQGLRLIYYSQIVNDFQKGDIAEGYSVSREKKESFPLTVTSAQKNPTAFYLCASSASWRSTDTQYFGPGTRLTVL.

As regards this clonotype: It may be a read error: a sequence one base away is much more abundant. The rearrangement joins TRBV6-9 to TRBJ1-5; no definite D call. Germline loops: CDR1 MNHGY, CDR2 SVAAGI. The CDR3 is 16 amino acids. In DNA form, the CDR3 reads TGTGCCAGCAGTTACGACTACAGCGCAACTAATCGGCCCCAGCATTTT. Protein sequence: CASSYDYSATNRPQHF.

V is TRBV12-3 or TRBV12-4 and J is TRBJ2-5; 16 bases line up with TRBD2. The CDR3 runs to 17 residues. V lost 6 bases to trimming and J lost 5 bases; unmatched junction nucleotides: 9. This chain's CDR3 is CASSLGGLAGGWETQYF. CDR3 DNA: TGTGCCAGCAGCCTAGGGGGACTAGCGGGGGGGTGGGAGACCCAGTACTTC.

This clonotype appeared many times. The chain combines TRBV30 with TRBJ2-1; D perhaps matches TRBD1 (6 bases). Deletions cut 3 bases from V and 6 bases from J, with 15 bases between. The CDR3 is 14 residues long. Germline lookup yields CDR1 GTSNPN and CDR2 SVGIG (reference sequence). CDR3 coding DNA: TGTGCCTGGAGCCTCGGGGTACAGGGCAATGAGCAGTTCTTC. Translated, it gives CAWSLGVQGNEQFF.

V and J are TRBV5-1 and TRBJ2-7, with 8 bases that match TRBD2. Germline V gives CDR1 SGHRS, CDR2 YFSETQ. V lost 0 bases to trimming and J lost 0 bases; unmatched junction nucleotides: 17. CDR3 length equals 20 residues. The CDR3: CASSLAIGGVSGTSSYEQYF. The CDR3 bases are TGCGCCAGCAGCTTGGCCATTGGTGGGGTTAGCGGGACTTCCTCCTACGAGCAGTACTTC.

V gene TRBV5-1 combines with J gene TRBJ2-3; D gene uncertain. This CDR3 region has 11 residues. The V gene lost 2 bases and the J gene lost 5 bases, with 3 bases spanning the gap. Germline CDR1 and CDR2: SGHRS and YFSETQ. CDR3 nucleotides: TGCGCCAGCAGCTTCGAAGATACGCAGTATTTT. It translates to CASSFEDTQYF.

This chain connects TRBV24-1 to TRBJ2-1; either TRBD1 or TRBD2 may supply D (6 bases each). The V end lost 1 base, the J end lost 2 bases, and 8 bases lay between the germline ends. Germline V CDR1 and CDR2: KGHDR, SFDVKD. The CDR3 runs to 15 residues. CDR3 sequence reads: CATSDFGGPYNEQFF. CDR3 bases: TGTGCCACCAGTGATTTCGGGGGCCCCTACAATGAGCAGTTCTTC.

This clonotype has ten or more counts. CDR3 protein: CASSVQGYNEQFF. CDR3 nucleotides: TGTGCCAGCAGCGTGCAGGGCTACAATGAGCAGTTCTTC. The rearrangement uses TRBV13 and TRBJ2-1; a possible D gene is TRBD1 (5 bases). Deletions cut 5 bases from V and 3 bases from J, with 8 bases between. From germline, CDR1 is PRHDT and CDR2 FYEKMQ (reference sequence). This CDR3 is built from 13 residues.

The chain employs TRBV19 and TRBJ2-1; TRBD2 aligns across 8 bases. The CDR3 consists of 17 residues. Germline V gene data show CDR1 as LNHDA and CDR2 as SQIVND (reference sequence). V lost 6 bases and J lost 4; bases outside the gene matches: 14. The CDR3 here is CASSYLPSGGLYNEQFF. CDR3 DNA: TGTGCCAGTAGCTATCTCCCCTCGGGGGGGCTTTACAATGAGCAGTTCTTC.

The chain employs TRBV5-1 and TRBJ1-1; 11 bases map to TRBD1. V gave up 3 bases and J gave up 11 bases; unmatched junction bases: 3. The CDR3 spans 12 residues. Germline CDR1 is SGHRS and CDR2 is YFSETQ. DNA for the CDR3: TGCGCCAGCAGCTCGTGGGACAGGGGGGCTTTCTTT. Protein: CASSSWDRGAFF.

This clonotype was found many times. The rearrangement links TRBV12-3 or TRBV12-4 to TRBJ2-1; 9 nucleotides agree with TRBD2. This CDR3 spans 15 amino acids. V shed 1 base, J shed 2 bases, and the junction held 0 bases outside the gene matches. The CDR3 reads CASSLVAGAYNEQFF. The DNA of the CDR3 is TGTGCCAGCAGTTTAGTAGCGGGAGCCTACAATGAGCAGTTCTTC.

This chain connects TRBV11-2 to TRBJ2-1, with 11 bases lining up with TRBD2. The trim removed 4 bases at V and 9 bases at J, leaving 5 bases unmatched. There are 14 residues in the CDR3. Germline-derived CDR1 and CDR2 are SGHAT and FQNNGV. CDR3: CASSSGLAATEQFF. The CDR3 DNA sequence: TGTGCCAGCAGCTCGGGACTAGCGGCGACTGAGCAGTTCTTC.

In its sample, this clonotype was seen many times. V usage is TRBV20-1 and J usage is TRBJ1-5; D is undetermined. From germline, CDR1 is DFQATT and CDR2 SNEGSKA (reference sequence). Trimming took 1 base from V and 5 from J, leaving 9 bases between them. The CDR3 has 13 amino acids. Written as DNA, the CDR3 is TGCAGTGCTAGAGGGGCAGTTTATCAGCCCCAGCATTTT. It encodes CSARGAVYQPQHF.

Remarks on this clonotype: The missing conserved phenylalanine or tryptophan at the end of this CDR3 makes a read error likely. V usage is TRBV20-1 and J usage is TRBJ2-7; D gene uncertain. In germline, CDR1 is DFQATT, CDR2 SNEGSKA (reference sequence). The CDR3 is 16 residues long. V lost 5 bases and J lost 0, with 20 bases in between. Written as DNA, the CDR3 is TGCAGTGCTGGATCCCCCGGGTGGCAGGCCTCCTACGAGCAGTACCTC. It specifies CSAGSPGWQASYEQYL.

This clonotype was detected many times. The V and J genes are TRBV11-2 and TRBJ2-7; tentatively, D is TRBD2 (5 bases). Between the trimmed V and J ends, which lost 5 bases and 3 bases, there was a span of 17 bases. Germline-derived CDR1 and CDR2 are SGHAT and FQNNGV. The CDR3 covers 15 residues. The CDR3 region is CASSPDRRSLYEQYF. CDR3 in DNA: TGTGCCAGCAGCCCCGACCGGAGGAGCCTCTACGAGCAGTACTTC.

This clonotype was found many times. V and J are TRBV20-1 and TRBJ2-2; 9 positions match TRBD1. CDR1 is DFQATT and CDR2 is SNEGSKA in the germline V gene (reference sequence). The CDR3 sequence is 14 residues long. Germline trimming cut 8 bases from V and 6 bases from J; bases unmatched to any gene: 10. CDR3 sequence: CSMETGGRPGELFF. CDR3 in DNA: TGCAGTATGGAAACAGGGGGCCGGCCCGGGGAGCTGTTTTTT.

The sample holds a few counts of this clonotype. The chain joins TRBV13 to TRBJ1-1, with D uncertain. The CDR3 is 15 residues long. CDR1 is PRHDT and CDR2 is FYEKMQ in the germline V gene (reference sequence). The V end lost 0 bases, the J end lost 0 bases, and 8 bases lay between the germline ends. The CDR3 DNA is TGTGCCAGCAGCTTAGGGGTAGGTATGAACACTGAAGCTTTCTTT. It yields the protein CASSLGVGMNTEAFF.

This clonotype occurred a few times. The chain joins TRBV6-1 to TRBJ1-1; no firm D call. This CDR3 has 13 amino acids. The V gene's germline CDR1 is MNHNS and CDR2 SASEGT. V dropped 2 bases and J dropped 2 bases, with 6 bases sitting between them. The CDR3, as DNA: TGTGCCAGCAGTGAAACACATAACACTGAAGCTTTCTTT. It codes for CASSETHNTEAFF.

The gene calls are TRBV19 and TRBJ1-2, with D possibly matching TRBD1 (5 bases). Between the trimmed V and J ends, which lost 5 bases and 3 bases, there was a span of 7 bases. The CDR3 has 12 residues. Per the germline V gene, CDR1 is LNHDA and CDR2 is SQIVND (reference sequence). CDR3 loop: CASSWGYYGYTF. The CDR3, as DNA: TGTGCCAGTAGTTGGGGGTACTATGGCTACACCTTC.

There are many counts of this clonotype. This sequence joins TRBV7-2 and TRBJ2-3, with 12 positions matching TRBD2. The germline V gene has CDR1 SGHTA and CDR2 FQGNSA. This CDR3 is built from 15 residues. The trim removed 5 bases at V and 4 bases at J, leaving 4 bases unmatched. DNA of the CDR3: TGTGCCAGCAGCCGGACTAGCGGGGCGGCAGATACGCAGTATTTT. This codes for CASSRTSGAADTQYF.

The rearrangement uses TRBV6-2 or TRBV6-3 and TRBJ2-7; TRBD1 matches at 8 bases. Trimming cost V 6 bases and J 6 bases; bases outside gene matches: 10. CDR1 is MNHEY, CDR2 SVGEGT, per germline. CDR3 length equals 14 residues. The CDR3 protein is CASSWGQVYFEQYF. The CDR3 region has the DNA TGTGCCAGCAGCTGGGGACAGGTATACTTCGAGCAGTACTTC.

This clonotype was counted between two and nine times. This rearrangement joins TRBV19 to TRBJ2-5; weak D call: TRBD2 (6 bases). CDR3 length: 15 residues. Looked up from germline, CDR1 is LNHDA and CDR2 is SQIVND (reference sequence). The V gene lost 5 bases and the J gene lost 5 bases, with 18 bases spanning the gap. The CDR3 sequence is CASSEAGKARETQYF. CDR3 bases: TGTGCCAGTAGTGAGGCGGGGAAGGCTCGGGAGACCCAGTACTTC.